This T cell receptor (beta chain) comes out of a study of cytomegalovirus exposure and HLA in healthy donors. Study-level findings and limits: Accurate prediction of most subjects' HLA-A and HLA-B alleles from TCR beta sequences was reported.

Primers included in the PCR were 60 Vbeta and 13 Jbeta primers. The data were produced by immunoSEQ multiplex PCR, yet TCRdb's version contains in-frame clones alone and is incomplete. The sample yields about 95,000 clones, around 70% seen once. Looked up from germline, CDR1 is SGHNT and CDR2 is YYREEE (reference sequence). This CDR3 is 13 amino acids long. V lost 4 bases, J lost 2 bases, and 2 bases stayed unmatched. Remarks on this clone: What it recognizes is unknown.

The V and J genes are TRBV5-4 and TRBJ1-2; 7 nucleotides match TRBD1. The sequence derives from a man aged 60-69 years in good health and CMV-seronegative. Sequenced material: PBMCs. Written as DNA, the CDR3 is TGTGCCAGCAGCCCAGGGGGAAACTATGGCTACACCTTC. Its protein is CASSPGGNYGYTF.